Listed below are T cell receptor beta chains from one sample, sequenced in a study of T cells in Graves' hyperthyroidism and ophthalmopathy. In TCRdb, the multiplex PCR reads were re-called with MiXCR into one record per CDR3 protein. This sample yields some 620,000 distinct CDR3 sequences, of which about 17% are seen a single time; less than 4.5% belongs to the top ten. What was sequenced was blood. The origin of the receptors is a woman in her 30s with Graves' hyperthyroidism. CDR3s include the opening cysteine and the closing phenylalanine or tryptophan. The order of the fields is D gene, J gene, V gene, CDR3 protein. The D gene is left open where the match is weak.

d_call: NA; j_call: TRBJ2-7; v_call: TRBV6-2/TRBV6-3; cdr3_aa: CASSAGTFYEQYF
d_call: TRBD2; j_call: TRBJ2-1; v_call: TRBV6-2/TRBV6-3; cdr3_aa: CASSDSWAGGPREDNEQFF
d_call: TRBD2; j_call: TRBJ2-5; v_call: TRBV24-1; cdr3_aa: CATRPSGPQETQYF
d_call: TRBD2; j_call: TRBJ2-3; v_call: TRBV2; cdr3_aa: CASSDGLAGELGQYF
d_call: TRBD1; j_call: TRBJ1-1; v_call: TRBV12-3/TRBV12-4; cdr3_aa: CASSSQGARTEAFF
d_call: TRBD2; j_call: TRBJ2-4; v_call: TRBV5-5; cdr3_aa: CASSLGGGRDIQYF
d_call: NA; j_call: TRBJ2-1; v_call: TRBV7-9; cdr3_aa: CASSIFTNEQFF
d_call: NA; j_call: TRBJ1-1; v_call: TRBV5-1; cdr3_aa: CASSLDIGELMNTEAFF
d_call: NA; j_call: TRBJ2-1; v_call: TRBV11-2; cdr3_aa: CASGVSGLSYNEQFF
d_call: NA; j_call: TRBJ2-2; v_call: TRBV5-1; cdr3_aa: CASSIGTYNTGELFF
d_call: NA; j_call: TRBJ2-7; v_call: TRBV9; cdr3_aa: CASSVRGDGSYEQYF
d_call: NA; j_call: TRBJ1-2; v_call: TRBV5-8; cdr3_aa: CATSSAPNYGYTF
d_call: NA; j_call: TRBJ2-1; v_call: TRBV10-1; cdr3_aa: CASSVMGPQYNEQFF
d_call: NA; j_call: TRBJ2-2; v_call: TRBV5-5; cdr3_aa: CASSLRQGGGELFF
d_call: NA; j_call: TRBJ2-5; v_call: TRBV28; cdr3_aa: CASSLRFHHYF
d_call: TRBD1; j_call: TRBJ2-1; v_call: TRBV2; cdr3_aa: CASSDGTGGWNEQFF
d_call: NA; j_call: TRBJ2-3; v_call: TRBV24-1; cdr3_aa: CATSESSRDTQYF
d_call: NA; j_call: TRBJ2-4; v_call: TRBV28; cdr3_aa: CASSFWGQGSVGIQYF
d_call: NA; j_call: TRBJ2-1; v_call: TRBV14; cdr3_aa: CASSQGSGAPYNEQFF
d_call: TRBD1; j_call: TRBJ1-2; v_call: TRBV18; cdr3_aa: CASSLPTGGGYTF
d_call: TRBD1; j_call: TRBJ1-2; v_call: TRBV28; cdr3_aa: CASTLARGRVLHKSYTF
d_call: NA; j_call: TRBJ1-6; v_call: TRBV3-1; cdr3_aa: CASSPRREGSPLHF
d_call: NA; j_call: TRBJ1-1; v_call: TRBV19; cdr3_aa: CASSPDGGGEAFF
d_call: TRBD1; j_call: TRBJ2-7; v_call: TRBV19; cdr3_aa: CASNPSHRGPGKTYEQYF
d_call: NA; j_call: TRBJ1-6; v_call: TRBV28; cdr3_aa: CASSSRGVGNSPLHF
d_call: TRBD2; j_call: TRBJ2-3; v_call: TRBV10-3; cdr3_aa: CAISESSGRADTQYF
d_call: TRBD1; j_call: TRBJ2-7; v_call: TRBV2; cdr3_aa: CASSPGQILYEQYF
d_call: NA; j_call: TRBJ2-2; v_call: TRBV3-1; cdr3_aa: CASSRAGTATGELFF
d_call: TRBD1; j_call: TRBJ1-2; v_call: TRBV7-2; cdr3_aa: CASKTQGAPYGYTF
d_call: NA; j_call: TRBJ1-5; v_call: TRBV19; cdr3_aa: CASSIGTYRNQPQHF
d_call: NA; j_call: TRBJ1-2; v_call: TRBV3-1; cdr3_aa: CASSHDGADLYGYTF
d_call: TRBD1; j_call: TRBJ2-7; v_call: TRBV10-3; cdr3_aa: CAISGGTVAYEQYF
d_call: NA; j_call: TRBJ1-3; v_call: TRBV12-3/TRBV12-4; cdr3_aa: CASENRTYGNTIYF
d_call: NA; j_call: TRBJ2-5; v_call: TRBV29-1; cdr3_aa: CSVETTEETQYF
d_call: NA; j_call: TRBJ2-4; v_call: TRBV20-1; cdr3_aa: CSARERGGAAKNIQYF
d_call: TRBD2; j_call: TRBJ2-7; v_call: TRBV6-2/TRBV6-3; cdr3_aa: CASSNSDLPSGFTYEQYF